The 16 T cell receptor beta chains below come from one sample, sequenced in a study of T cell repertoires in cytomegalovirus infection (dated by TCRdb to the late 2010s). For sequencing, an Illumina HiSeq 1500 was employed. The public reads were run again by TCRdb, first through fastp at Q25 and then through MiXCR, and only productive beta chains were kept. Records with the same CDR3 protein are collapsed into one entry carrying the most frequent genes and DNA. This sample is represented by approximately 400,000 distinct CDR3 sequences; approximately 31% of them were singletons. The ten largest clones take up roughly 13% of the sample. Material: PBMCs. All receptors derive from a human donor in good health (CMV status not recorded). Some clones in this sample may be carry-over from other donors' samples.

The V and J genes are TRBV20-1 and TRBJ1-1, with D uncertain. This CDR3 is built from 13 residues. Germline V gene sequence: CDR1 DFQATT, CDR2 SNEGSKA (reference sequence). V was shortened by 4 bases and J by 0 bases, with 9 bases between the two germline ends. CDR3 sequence reads: CSATMTVNTEAFF. Here the CDR3 DNA reads TGCAGTGCTACGATGACGGTGAACACTGAAGCTTTCTTT.

This clonotype was detected many times. CDR3 nucleotides: TGTGCCAGCACTCTGGGGACAGGGGGCTTACGGGGCTATGGCTACACCTTC. Residues: CASTLGTGGLRGYGYTF. The chain has TRBV6-1 and TRBJ1-2; 12 bases fit TRBD1. J gave up 4 bases and V 7 bases, and 13 bases lay outside the gene matches. Germline CDR1 MNHNS, CDR2 SASEGT. The CDR3 spans 17 residues.

This chain uses TRBV29-1 with TRBJ2-3, with 9 bases that match TRBD1. The germline CDR1 and CDR2 sequences are SQVTM and ANQGSEA. This CDR3 is built from 14 residues. Trimming took 5 bases from V and 3 from J; bases not matched to a gene: 6. CDR3 in DNA: TGCAGCGTTCCCGCGACAGGGGGAACAGATACGCAGTATTTT. It translates to CSVPATGGTDTQYF.

The chain employs TRBV4-1 and TRBJ2-1; 7 nucleotides align to TRBD2. CDR3 length equals 15 residues. Germline loops: CDR1 MGHRA, CDR2 YSYEKL. Unmatched junction bases numbered 12, after V lost 5 bases and J lost 8 bases. The DNA of the CDR3 is TGCGCCAGCAGCATAAGACAGACTAGCTCCGATGAGCAGTTCTTC. Amino acid sequence: CASSIRQTSSDEQFF.

This clonotype was detected ten times or more. The chain combines TRBV7-2 with TRBJ2-5; perhaps TRBD1 as D (6 bases). The germline CDR1 and CDR2 sequences are SGHTA and FQGNSA. The ends were cut back, 5 bases at V and 4 bases at J, with 8 bases in the middle. The CDR3 contains 12 residues. CDR3 nucleotides: TGTGCCAGCAGCGCGGACAGAGAGACCCAGTACTTC. Its translation is CASSADRETQYF. The whole variable domain, remainder taken from reference TRBV7-2 and TRBJ2-5, is GAGVSQSPSNKVTEKGKDVELRCDPISGHTALYWYRQSLGQGLEFLIYFQGNSAPDKSGLPSDRFSAERTGGSVSTLTIQRTQQEDSAVYLCASSADRETQYFGPGTRLLVL.

This clonotype was seen repeatedly, ten times or more. The chain employs TRBV7-3 and TRBJ2-5, with a tentative D call TRBD1 (7 bases). CDR1 SGHTA and CDR2 FQGTGA come from the germline V gene. The CDR3 is made up of 13 amino acids. V was shortened by 6 bases and J by 4 bases, with 12 bases between the two germline ends. The CDR3 loop reads CASSSQGGETQYF. The DNA for the CDR3 is TGTGCCAGCAGTTCCCAGGGGGGAGAGACCCAGTACTTC.

The J gene is TRBJ2-3, the V gene TRBV7-3; 10 nucleotides agree with TRBD2. CDR1 is SGHTA and CDR2 is FQGTGA in the germline V gene. This CDR3 spans 17 amino acids. Losses at the gene ends were 1 base for V and 2 bases for J; bases not matched to a gene: 6. The CDR3 DNA reads TGTGCCAGCAGCTTAAGTAGCGGGGGGATGATCACAGATACGCAGTATTTT. As protein: CASSLSSGGMITDTQYF.

The V and J genes are TRBV20-1 and TRBJ2-1; 7 bases agree with TRBD1. Germline CDR1 is DFQATT and CDR2 is SNEGSKA (reference sequence). The trim removed 5 bases at V and 6 bases at J, leaving 7 bases unmatched. The CDR3 totals 13 residues. The CDR3 bases are TGCAGTGCTCAACAGGGGAGCAGCAATGAGCAGTTCTTC. Translated, it gives CSAQQGSSNEQFF.

The table lists this clonotype with many counts. The rearrangement joins TRBV7-2 to TRBJ2-7; D possibly corresponds to TRBD1 (6 bases). The germline CDR1 and CDR2 sequences are SGHTA and FQGNSA. The length of the CDR3 is 13 residues. The germline V and J ends were trimmed by 9 bases and 4 bases, with 16 bases remaining between them. The CDR3 here is CASSQGLQYEQYF. The CDR3 DNA is TGTGCCAGTAGTCAGGGGTTACAGTACGAGCAGTACTTC.

The chain links TRBV7-9 to TRBJ2-2; D is unclear. From germline, CDR1 is SEHNR and CDR2 FQNEAQ (reference sequence). V lost 2 bases, J lost 5 bases, and 9 bases lay in between. This CDR3 region has 14 residues. CDR3: CASSLNTETGELFF. CDR3 DNA: TGTGCCAGCAGCTTAAACACTGAAACCGGGGAGCTGTTTTTT.

The sample holds a few counts of this clonotype. The CDR3 DNA is TGTGCCAGCAGAGCTGACGGAGGAACCTACAATGAGCAGTTCTTC. Residues: CASRADGGTYNEQFF. The chain links TRBV6-1 to TRBJ2-1; possible D gene TRBD2, 5 bases. This CDR3 comprises 15 residues. Trimming took off 6 bases at V and 2 bases at J, with 14 bases between the two ends. Germline-derived CDR1 and CDR2 are MNHNS and SASEGT.

This clonotype showed up many times. J is TRBJ2-4 and V is TRBV19, with TRBD2 matching over 14 bases. The V segment lost 8 bases and the J segment 0 bases; nucleotides outside the gene matches: 3. Germline V gives CDR1 LNHDA, CDR2 SQIVND (reference sequence). The CDR3 is 16 residues long. The DNA of the CDR3 is TGTGCCAGTGGGACTAGCGGGGGTTCAGCCAAAAACATTCAGTACTTC. Translating it yields CASGTSGGSAKNIQYF.

The V gene is TRBV7-2, the J gene TRBJ1-1, with a tentative D call TRBD1 (6 bases). The CDR3 spans 15 residues. V lost 1 base and J lost 5, with 14 bases in between. Germline V gives CDR1 SGHTA, CDR2 FQGNSA. The CDR3: CASSLVNGGQTEAFF. CDR3 coding DNA: TGTGCCAGCAGCTTAGTAAACGGGGGCCAGACTGAAGCTTTCTTT.

This chain links TRBV18 with TRBJ1-5, with 8 bases matching TRBD1. The CDR3 runs to 16 residues. V lost 3 bases, J lost 1 base, and 5 bases stayed unmatched. Germline CDR1 KGHSH, CDR2 LQKENI. The CDR3 loop reads CASSPGQGASNQPQHF. The CDR3, as DNA: TGTGCCAGCTCACCCGGACAGGGAGCAAGCAATCAGCCCCAGCATTTT.

The chain carries TRBV6-5 and TRBJ1-4; the D is unclear. Trimming left V 0 bases short and J 5 bases short, with 7 bases between. CDR1 and CDR2 from the germline V gene are MNHEY and SVGAGI. This CDR3 has 14 residues. The CDR3 protein is CASSYSGSNEKLFF. Here the CDR3 DNA reads TGTGCCAGCAGTTACTCAGGGTCCAATGAAAAACTGTTTTTT.

V gene TRBV6-1 combines with J gene TRBJ1-1; TRBD1 matches 9 bases. The CDR3 consists of 16 residues. Germline trimming cut 11 bases from V and 1 base from J; bases unmatched to any gene: 14. Germline-derived CDR1 and CDR2 are MNHNS and SASEGT. CDR3 protein: CALHFPGQGQNTEAFF. The CDR3 nucleotides are TGTGCCCTCCACTTCCCGGGACAGGGACAGAACACTGAAGCTTTCTTT.